This T cell receptor beta chain comes out of a study of blood T cells in healthy people across ages. This clonotype was detected only a few times. The germline V gene encodes CDR1 SGDLS and CDR2 YYNGEE. CDR3 length: 13 amino acids. The ends lost 3 bases at V and 4 bases at J; junction bases unmatched: 4. PCR was performed a second time for about 7 to 11 cycles using a sample-barcoded 5' primer and a J-beta primer mix. TCRdb re-derived calls from the 5' RACE reads in MiXCR, one entry per CDR3 protein. The table includes about 930,000 distinct CDR3 sequences, under 35% detected once. The same sample was also used in a study of T cells of mothers and their children. That source notes: The sample comes from eight or nine healthy Caucasian donors: mothers and children. The study obtained over 8 million TCR beta CDR3 reads per mother and around 3 million per child. It was related mother-child pairs that showed slightly higher overlap than unrelated pairs, without reaching significance.

This clonotype was sampled from a woman aged 40 to 50 in good health. The material sequenced was blood. The chain uses TRBV9 and TRBJ2-7; 7 positions agree with TRBD1. The CDR3 DNA reads as TGTGCCAGCAGCGCGGGACAGATGTACGAGCAGTACTTC. This gives the protein CASSAGQMYEQYF.